This is a list of T cell receptor beta chains from one sample in a study of naive and memory T cell subsets. TCRdb re-derived calls from the UMI-ligation and nested PCR reads in MiXCR, one entry per CDR3 protein. The data show 140,000 to 150,000 distinct CDR3 sequences, 17% seen once. Sequencing used naive CD4+ T cells from blood. These receptors came from a human donor in good health. CDR3s leave out the opening cysteine and the closing phenylalanine or tryptophan.

v_gene: TRBV7-9; j_gene: TRBJ2-5; CDR3aa: ASNDRDQETQY
v_gene: TRBV3-1; j_gene: TRBJ2-7; CDR3aa: ASSPRQDQGEQY
v_gene: TRBV20-1; j_gene: TRBJ2-7; CDR3aa: SASSTGGYEQY
v_gene: TRBV20-1; j_gene: TRBJ2-5; CDR3aa: SVVRETQY
v_gene: TRBV4-1; j_gene: TRBJ2-1; CDR3aa: ASSQGLAGGRYNEQF
v_gene: TRBV6-6; j_gene: TRBJ1-5; CDR3aa: ASKLGGRDQPQH
v_gene: TRBV3-1; j_gene: TRBJ2-6; CDR3aa: ASSQVARTSGANVLT
v_gene: TRBV7-8; j_gene: TRBJ2-5; CDR3aa: ASSRQPIAGKETQY
v_gene: TRBV28; j_gene: TRBJ2-6; CDR3aa: ASSFPSTGANVLT
v_gene: TRBV10-3; j_gene: TRBJ2-2; CDR3aa: AIDAGTGELF
v_gene: TRBV4-1; j_gene: TRBJ2-7; CDR3aa: ASSHFGGDRSYEQY
v_gene: TRBV7-9; j_gene: TRBJ2-2; CDR3aa: ASSFRSPGELF
v_gene: TRBV7-9; j_gene: TRBJ1-2; CDR3aa: ASSLVGSRLHYGYT
v_gene: TRBV27; j_gene: TRBJ2-5; CDR3aa: ASHPNPGLAGIQETQY
v_gene: TRBV7-3; j_gene: TRBJ2-1; CDR3aa: ASSPQTSGRANEQF
v_gene: TRBV6-5; j_gene: TRBJ2-1; CDR3aa: ASSYGRLAMDEQF
v_gene: TRBV5-1; j_gene: TRBJ2-1; CDR3aa: ASSQTTSSYNEQF
v_gene: TRBV12-3/TRBV12-4; j_gene: TRBJ1-4; CDR3aa: ASREGSATNEKLF
v_gene: TRBV20-1; j_gene: TRBJ2-7; CDR3aa: SAPSTNSYEQY
v_gene: TRBV20-1; j_gene: TRBJ2-1; CDR3aa: SADTGDIYNEQF
v_gene: TRBV7-9; j_gene: TRBJ2-6; CDR3aa: ASSLRLGGASDGANVLT
v_gene: TRBV6-5; j_gene: TRBJ1-1; CDR3aa: ASSYEGTGSETEAF
v_gene: TRBV27; j_gene: TRBJ1-1; CDR3aa: ASSSDRVNTEAF
v_gene: TRBV2; j_gene: TRBJ2-5; CDR3aa: ASSDTGFQETQY
v_gene: TRBV28; j_gene: TRBJ2-7; CDR3aa: ASSPNARDFYEQY
v_gene: TRBV5-4; j_gene: TRBJ2-1; CDR3aa: ASSPPGDRGNEQF
v_gene: TRBV9; j_gene: TRBJ2-7; CDR3aa: ASSGEATYEQY
v_gene: TRBV20-1; j_gene: TRBJ2-5; CDR3aa: SAWGGEETQY
v_gene: TRBV5-1; j_gene: TRBJ2-6; CDR3aa: ASRSLSGANVLT
v_gene: TRBV10-3; j_gene: TRBJ2-7; CDR3aa: AISEEEGAYEQY
v_gene: TRBV12-3/TRBV12-4; j_gene: TRBJ2-1; CDR3aa: ASRPGLAGVSEQF
v_gene: TRBV5-1; j_gene: TRBJ2-1; CDR3aa: ASSPPAPDNEQF
v_gene: TRBV7-9; j_gene: TRBJ2-7; CDR3aa: ASSFTGTEDEQY
v_gene: TRBV7-8; j_gene: TRBJ2-3; CDR3aa: ASSYNPQGGDTQY
v_gene: TRBV20-1; j_gene: TRBJ1-5; CDR3aa: SARGQNQPQH
v_gene: TRBV19; j_gene: TRBJ2-1; CDR3aa: ASSMGLAAFNEQF
v_gene: TRBV5-1; j_gene: TRBJ2-7; CDR3aa: ASSWTSGIGEQY
v_gene: TRBV3-1; j_gene: TRBJ2-1; CDR3aa: ASSQGLQIYNEQF
v_gene: TRBV24-1; j_gene: TRBJ2-7; CDR3aa: ATSPGGVGAYEQY
v_gene: TRBV2; j_gene: TRBJ2-3; CDR3aa: ASSLSTGSTDTQY
v_gene: TRBV27; j_gene: TRBJ2-5; CDR3aa: ASSSRGETQY
v_gene: TRBV5-1; j_gene: TRBJ2-7; CDR3aa: ASSLLAGVEQY
v_gene: TRBV6-1; j_gene: TRBJ1-5; CDR3aa: ASNLERNSNQPQH
v_gene: TRBV28; j_gene: TRBJ2-3; CDR3aa: ASSYRKGTQY
v_gene: TRBV4-1; j_gene: TRBJ2-3; CDR3aa: ASSQKASGIRDTQY
v_gene: TRBV11-2; j_gene: TRBJ2-5; CDR3aa: ASSKQGALGETQY
v_gene: TRBV6-2/TRBV6-3; j_gene: TRBJ2-1; CDR3aa: ASSRLRSVQF
v_gene: TRBV30; j_gene: TRBJ2-2; CDR3aa: AWSLRHRDTGELF
v_gene: TRBV23-1; j_gene: TRBJ2-2; CDR3aa: ASSQKGTGRANTGELF
v_gene: TRBV15; j_gene: TRBJ2-1; CDR3aa: ATSREASSPYNEQF
v_gene: TRBV11-2; j_gene: TRBJ2-1; CDR3aa: ASSLGPGTGVTRSYNEQF
v_gene: TRBV7-9; j_gene: TRBJ1-2; CDR3aa: ASSPGDRAYGYT
v_gene: TRBV7-9; j_gene: TRBJ2-3; CDR3aa: ASSSGTLRADTQY
v_gene: TRBV30; j_gene: TRBJ2-1; CDR3aa: AWRLGGRPYNEQF
v_gene: TRBV10-2; j_gene: TRBJ2-1; CDR3aa: ASSELGTGGAGNEQF
v_gene: TRBV7-2; j_gene: TRBJ1-5; CDR3aa: ASSLGGAGGQPQH
v_gene: TRBV29-1; j_gene: TRBJ2-4; CDR3aa: SVDPGSGKNIQY
v_gene: TRBV5-1; j_gene: TRBJ1-3; CDR3aa: ASSPDSREGLRNTIY
v_gene: TRBV7-9; j_gene: TRBJ2-7; CDR3aa: ASSLGLRDRGPYEQY